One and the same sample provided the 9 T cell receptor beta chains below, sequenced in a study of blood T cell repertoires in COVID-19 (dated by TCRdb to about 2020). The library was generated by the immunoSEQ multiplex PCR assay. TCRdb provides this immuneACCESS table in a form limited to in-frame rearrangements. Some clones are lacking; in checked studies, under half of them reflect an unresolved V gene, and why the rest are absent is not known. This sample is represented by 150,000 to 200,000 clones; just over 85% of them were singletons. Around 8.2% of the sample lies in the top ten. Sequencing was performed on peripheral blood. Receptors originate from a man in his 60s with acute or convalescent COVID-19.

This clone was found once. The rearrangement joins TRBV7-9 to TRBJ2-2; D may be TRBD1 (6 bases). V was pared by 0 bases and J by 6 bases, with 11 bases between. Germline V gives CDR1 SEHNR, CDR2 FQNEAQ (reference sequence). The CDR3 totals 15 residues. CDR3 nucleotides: TGTGCCAGCAGCTTAGCCTCAGGGGTAGCCGGGGAGCTGTTTTTT. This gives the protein CASSLASGVAGELFF.

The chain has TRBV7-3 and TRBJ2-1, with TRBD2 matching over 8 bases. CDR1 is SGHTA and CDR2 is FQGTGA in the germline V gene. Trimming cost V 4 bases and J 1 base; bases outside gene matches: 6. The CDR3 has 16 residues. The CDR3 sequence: CASSSHSGASYNEQFF. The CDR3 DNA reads TGTGCCAGCAGCTCTCATAGCGGGGCATCCTACAATGAGCAGTTCTTC.

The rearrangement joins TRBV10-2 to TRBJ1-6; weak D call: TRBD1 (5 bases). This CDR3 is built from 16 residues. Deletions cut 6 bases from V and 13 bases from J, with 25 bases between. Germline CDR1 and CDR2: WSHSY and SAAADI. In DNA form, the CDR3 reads TGCGCCAGCAGGAACTCTATGACAGCGGGGAAGGATCCCCTCCACTTT. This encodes CASRNSMTAGKDPLHF.

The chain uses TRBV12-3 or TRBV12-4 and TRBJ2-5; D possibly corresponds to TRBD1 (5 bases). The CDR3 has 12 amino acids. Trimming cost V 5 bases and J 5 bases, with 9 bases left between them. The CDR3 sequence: CASSGAVETQYF. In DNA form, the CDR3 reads TGTGCCAGCAGTGGGGCCGTGGAGACCCAGTACTTC.

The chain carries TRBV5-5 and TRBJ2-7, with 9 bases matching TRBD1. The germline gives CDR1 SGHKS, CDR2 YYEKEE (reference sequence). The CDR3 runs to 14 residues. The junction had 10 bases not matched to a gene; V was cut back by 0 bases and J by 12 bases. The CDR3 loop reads CASSLVGQGLGLYF. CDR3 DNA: TGTGCCAGCAGCTTGGTGGGACAGGGCCTCGGTTTGTACTTC.

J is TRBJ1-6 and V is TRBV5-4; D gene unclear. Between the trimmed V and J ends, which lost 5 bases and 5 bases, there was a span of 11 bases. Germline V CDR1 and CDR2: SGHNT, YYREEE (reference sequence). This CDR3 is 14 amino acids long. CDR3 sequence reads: CASSLNADNSPLHF. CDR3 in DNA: TGTGCCAGCAGTCTCAATGCGGATAATTCACCCCTCCACTTT.

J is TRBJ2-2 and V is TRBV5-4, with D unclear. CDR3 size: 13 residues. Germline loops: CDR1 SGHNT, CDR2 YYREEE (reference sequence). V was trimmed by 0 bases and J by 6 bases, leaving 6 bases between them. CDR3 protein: CASSLGSSGELFF. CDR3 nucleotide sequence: TGTGCCAGCAGCTTGGGGAGTTCCGGGGAGCTGTTTTTT.

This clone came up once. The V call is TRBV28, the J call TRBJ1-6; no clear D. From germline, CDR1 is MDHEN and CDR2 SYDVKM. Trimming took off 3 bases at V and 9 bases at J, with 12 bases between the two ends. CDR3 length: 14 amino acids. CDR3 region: CASSFNSGFSPLHF. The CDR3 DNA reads TGTGCCAGCAGTTTTAACTCGGGGTTTTCACCCCTCCACTTT.

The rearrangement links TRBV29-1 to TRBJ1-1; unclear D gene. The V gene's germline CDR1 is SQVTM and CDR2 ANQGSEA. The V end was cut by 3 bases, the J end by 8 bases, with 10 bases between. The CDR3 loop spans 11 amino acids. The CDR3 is CSVDKQTEAFF. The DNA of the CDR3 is TGCAGCGTTGATAAACAGACCGAAGCTTTCTTT.